The sequence of this T cell receptor (beta chain) was determined in a study of cytomegalovirus exposure and HLA in healthy donors. Study-wide results and caveats: Solely CMV serostatus was available to characterize immune exposure.

A word on this clone: Its target is not known.

Primers for the PCR totalled 60 Vbeta and 13 Jbeta. The data were produced by immunoSEQ multiplex PCR, yet TCRdb's version contains in-frame clones alone and is incomplete. Of approximately 200,000 clones listed, under 80% were seen once; the top ten hold roughly 0.22%. The V gene end was trimmed by 4 bases and the J gene end by 0 bases; junction bases not matched to a gene: 5. The CDR3 has 16 residues. In germline, CDR1 is SNHLY, CDR2 FYNNEI. The receptor's source is a girl aged 2 to 9 in good health and CMV-seronegative. The sequenced material came from PBMCs. The gene calls are TRBV2 and TRBJ2-7; 11 bases fit TRBD2. CDR3 region: CASSVSSGRSSYEQYF. CDR3 DNA sequence: TGTGCCAGCAGTGTGTCTAGCGGGAGGAGCTCCTACGAGCAGTACTTC.